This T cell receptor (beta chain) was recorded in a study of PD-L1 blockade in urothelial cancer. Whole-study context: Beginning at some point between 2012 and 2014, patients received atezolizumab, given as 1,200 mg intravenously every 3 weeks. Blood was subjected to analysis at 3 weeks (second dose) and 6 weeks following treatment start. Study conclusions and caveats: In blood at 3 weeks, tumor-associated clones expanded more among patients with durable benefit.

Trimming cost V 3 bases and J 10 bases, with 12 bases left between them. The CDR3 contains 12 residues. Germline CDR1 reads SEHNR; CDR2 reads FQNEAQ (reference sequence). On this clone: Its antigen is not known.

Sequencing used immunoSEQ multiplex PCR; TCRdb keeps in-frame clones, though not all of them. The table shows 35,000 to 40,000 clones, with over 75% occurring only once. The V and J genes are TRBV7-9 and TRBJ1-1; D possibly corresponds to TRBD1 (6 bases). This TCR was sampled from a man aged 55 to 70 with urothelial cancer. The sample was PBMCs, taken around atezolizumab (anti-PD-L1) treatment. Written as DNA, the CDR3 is TGTGCCAGCAGCTTCACGAGGGGGGGAGCTTTCTTT. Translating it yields CASSFTRGGAFF.